This TCR beta chain was sequenced in a study of shared clonotypes between healthy human individuals. Overall study: Three CD4 naive, three CD4 memory, two CD8 naive and one CD8 memory plate were used per donor. Study-level points and caveats: Naive CD4 clonotypes overlapped across a few donors at roughly 5.1%.

Evenly divided among several immunoSEQ plates was the genomic DNA of each subset. Repertoires were generated with immunoSEQ multiplex PCR, while TCRdb's copy carries only in-frame clones and drops some. The data contain around 1.6 million clones, roughly 98% of them singletons. As for this clone: Its antigen is not known.

Trimming left V 2 bases short and J 3 bases short, with 7 bases between. The CDR3 length is 13 residues. The germline gives CDR1 KGHSH, CDR2 LQKENI. The material sequenced was naive CD4+ T cells sorted from blood. Described subset: CD45RA+ positively selected. V usage is TRBV18 and J usage is TRBJ2-5; D is ambiguous. This clonotype originated in a man between 25 and 39 years old in good health. This CDR3 reads CASSPNAEETQYF. The CDR3 coding sequence is TGTGCCAGCTCACCAAATGCAGAAGAGACCCAGTACTTC. The complete variable domain, with remaining parts taken from reference TRBV18 and TRBJ2-5, reads NAGVMQNPRHLVRRRGQEARLRCSPMKGHSHVYWYRQLPEEGLKFMVYLQKENIIDESGMPKERFSAEFPKEGPSILRIQQVVRGDSAAYFCASSPNAEETQYFGPGTRLLVL.